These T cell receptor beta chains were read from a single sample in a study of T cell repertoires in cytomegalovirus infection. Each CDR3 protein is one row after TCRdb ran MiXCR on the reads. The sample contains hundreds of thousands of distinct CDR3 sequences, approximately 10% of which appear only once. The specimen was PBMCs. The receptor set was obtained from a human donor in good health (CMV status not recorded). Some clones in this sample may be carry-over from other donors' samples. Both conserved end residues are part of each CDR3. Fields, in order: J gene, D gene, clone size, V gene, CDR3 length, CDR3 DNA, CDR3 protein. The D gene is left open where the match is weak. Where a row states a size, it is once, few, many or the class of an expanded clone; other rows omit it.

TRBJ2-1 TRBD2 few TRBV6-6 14 TGTGCCAGCAGTTCGCCGACTAGCGGGGGTGAGCAGTTCTTC CASSSPTSGGEQFF
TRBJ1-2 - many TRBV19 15 TGTGCCAGTAGTAGATTCCAGACAAGTAACTATGGCTACACCTTC CASSRFQTSNYGYTF
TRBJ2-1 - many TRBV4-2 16 TGTGCCAGCAGCCAAGTATCGGGCAGTCCCACCAATGAGCAGTTCTTC CASSQVSGSPTNEQFF
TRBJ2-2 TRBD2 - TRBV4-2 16 TGTGCCAGCAGCCAAGAGGGACTAGCCTTGGTCGGGGAGCTGTTTTTT CASSQEGLALVGELFF
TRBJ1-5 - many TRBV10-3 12 TGTGCCATCAGTGATCAGGATCAGCCCCAGCATTTT CAISDQDQPQHF
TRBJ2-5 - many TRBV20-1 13 TGCAGTGCGTCCGGGACACCTGAGGAGACCCAGTACTTC CSASGTPEETQYF
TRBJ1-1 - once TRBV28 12 TGTGCCAGCAGTGCGGGACTCGGTAAAGCTTTCTTT CASSAGLGKAFF
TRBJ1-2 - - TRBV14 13 TGTGCCAGCAGCCAGTCCGTGGACTATGGCTACACCTTC CASSQSVDYGYTF
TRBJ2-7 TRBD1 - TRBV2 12 TGTGCCGGCCGGACAGGGGGGTACGAGCAGTACTTC CAGRTGGYEQYF
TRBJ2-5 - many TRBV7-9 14 TGTGCCAGCAGCCCACTACAGGGTCAAGAGACCCAGTACTTC CASSPLQGQETQYF
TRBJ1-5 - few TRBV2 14 TGTGCCACCTCTTGGGGGGAAGGGAATCAGCCCCAGCATTTT CATSWGEGNQPQHF
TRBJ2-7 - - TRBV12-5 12 TGTGCTAGTGGTTTGTCCCGGGGCGAGCAGTACTTC CASGLSRGEQYF
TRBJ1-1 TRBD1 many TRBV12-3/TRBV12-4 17 TGTGCCAGCAGTTTCGGGACAGGGGGCCCCCTGGCCACTGAAGCTTTCTTT CASSFGTGGPLATEAFF
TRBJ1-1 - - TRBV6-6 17 TGTGCCAGCAGTTCCCCTGGGAGGGCCCTGTCGAACACTGAAGCTTTCTTT CASSSPGRALSNTEAFF
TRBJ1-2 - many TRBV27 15 TGTGCCAGCAGTAAAGAGACAGGTCGCCACTATGGCTACACCTTC CASSKETGRHYGYTF
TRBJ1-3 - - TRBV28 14 TGTGCCAGCATCCCCGGGGGAAATGGAAACACCATATATTTT CASIPGGNGNTIYF
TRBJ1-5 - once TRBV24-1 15 TGTGCCACCAGTGATTCCCGGGGGGGCTCGCAGCCCCAGCATTTT CATSDSRGGSQPQHF
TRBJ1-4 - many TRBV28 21 TGTGCCAGCAGTTTAGGAAGGACAGCCTTGGGGGCCATGGCAACTAATGAAAAACTGTTTTTT CASSLGRTALGAMATNEKLFF
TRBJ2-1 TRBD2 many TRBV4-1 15 TGCGCCAGCAGCCCCTCTTCTAGCGGGGCGAATGAGCAGTTCTTC CASSPSSSGANEQFF
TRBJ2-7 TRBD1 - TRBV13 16 TGTGCCAGCAGCCTACAGGGGAATACTTACCCCTACGAGCAGTACTTC CASSLQGNTYPYEQYF
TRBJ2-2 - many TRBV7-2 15 TGTGCCAGCAGCCTCGGCGGGGCCGGGGGCGGGGAGCTGTTTTTT CASSLGGAGGGELFF
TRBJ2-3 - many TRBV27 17 TGTGCCAGCAGTTACCTCTCGGGGGGCCGGGAGACAGATACGCAGTATTTT CASSYLSGGRETDTQYF
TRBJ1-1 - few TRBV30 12 TGTGCCTGGAGTCAGGGAAGGGTTGAAGCTTTCTTT CAWSQGRVEAFF
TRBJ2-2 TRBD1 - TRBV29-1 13 TGCAGCGGTGGGACAGGGAACACCGGGGAGCTGTTTTTT CSGGTGNTGELFF
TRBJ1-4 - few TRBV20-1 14 TGCAGTGCCGGGACTTCGGGCCCTCTAGAAAAACTGTTTTTT CSAGTSGPLEKLFF
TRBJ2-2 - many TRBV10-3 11 TGTGCCATCTCGGGGGTCGGGGAGCTGTTTTTT CAISGVGELFF
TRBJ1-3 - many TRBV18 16 TGTGCCAGCTCGTACAACGGACTGTTCTCTGGAAACACCATATATTTT CASSYNGLFSGNTIYF
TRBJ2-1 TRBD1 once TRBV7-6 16 TGTGCCAGCAGCTTAGTAGCAGGGGGCTACGACAATGAGCAGTTCTTC CASSLVAGGYDNEQFF
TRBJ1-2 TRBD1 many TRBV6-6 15 TGTGCCAGCAGCCAACCGGGACAGGGGGCGTATGGCTACACCTTC CASSQPGQGAYGYTF
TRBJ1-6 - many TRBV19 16 TGTGCCAGTAGTATAAAGAGAGACACCTATAATTCACCCCTCCACTTT CASSIKRDTYNSPLHF
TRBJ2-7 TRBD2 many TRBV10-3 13 TGTGCCATCAGTGGGGGACTAGCGGAAGAGCAGTACTTC CAISGGLAEEQYF
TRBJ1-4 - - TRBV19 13 TGTGCCAGTACCACCACGGGTGTTGAAAAACTGTTTTTT CASTTTGVEKLFF
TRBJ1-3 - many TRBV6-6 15 TGTGCCAGCAGTCACGCGGGTCGCTCTGGAAACACCATATATTTT CASSHAGRSGNTIYF